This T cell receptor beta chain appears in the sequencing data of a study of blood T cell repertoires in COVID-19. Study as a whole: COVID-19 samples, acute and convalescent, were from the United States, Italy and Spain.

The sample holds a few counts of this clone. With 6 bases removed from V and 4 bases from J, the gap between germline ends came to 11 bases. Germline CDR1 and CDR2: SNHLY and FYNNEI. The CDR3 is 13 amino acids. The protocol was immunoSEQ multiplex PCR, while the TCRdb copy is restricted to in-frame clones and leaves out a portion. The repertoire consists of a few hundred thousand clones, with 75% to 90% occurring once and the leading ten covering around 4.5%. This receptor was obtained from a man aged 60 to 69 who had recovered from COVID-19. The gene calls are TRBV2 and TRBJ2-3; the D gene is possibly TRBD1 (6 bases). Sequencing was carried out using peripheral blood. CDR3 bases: TGTGCCAGCAGGACAGGAGTCGCAGATACGCAGTATTTT. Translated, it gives CASRTGVADTQYF.